This T cell receptor beta chain was recorded in a study of graft-versus-host responses after intestinal transplantation. Study outcomes and limitations: GvH clones appeared in recipient marrow, some first in ileum or blood. Patients with graft-donor T cell macrochimerism had high graft-versus-host to host-versus-graft clonal ratios in allografts.

The germline V gene encodes CDR1 MDHEN and CDR2 SYDVKM. After removal of 3 bases from V and 3 bases from J, the junction contained 5 bases not matched to a gene. This CDR3 is 14 amino acids long. TCRdb's table, derived via immunoSEQ multiplex PCR, lists solely in-frame clones and lacks some. The repertoire holds around 15,000 clones, with 80% as singletons. Lymphocytes (intraepithelial and lamina propria) were released by processing the graft tissue. As to this clone: Its antigen is currently unknown.

The sample consisted of ileum tissue, taken approximately 110 days after intestinal transplant. The V gene is TRBV28, the J gene TRBJ2-7, with 7 bases identical to TRBD1. The sequence was collected from a human patient who received an intestinal transplant, so some T cells may come from the graft donor. This chain's CDR3 is CASSLGQFHYEQYF. The CDR3 bases are TGTGCCAGCAGTTTGGGACAGTTCCACTACGAGCAGTACTTC.